Listed here is a single TCR beta chain. These data are taken from a study of T-cell reconstitution after alpha-beta-depleted transplantation in children. As it was prepared, the TCRbeta library received unique molecular identifiers. A single record per CDR3 protein comes from TCRdb applying MiXCR to the PCR reads. The repertoire holds fewer than 120,000 distinct CDR3 sequences, with about 9.3% as singletons. The V end lost 4 bases, the J end lost 0 bases, and 8 bases lay between the germline ends. The CDR3 extends over 14 amino acids. CDR1 and CDR2 from the germline V gene are SGHKS and YYEKEE (reference sequence).

Here the sequenced sample was PBMCs from the stem cell graft donor, taken from the stem cell graft. This chain joins TRBV5-5 and TRBJ1-5; unclear D gene. This receptor was taken from a human donor who donated a stem cell graft to a child with acute lymphoblastic leukemia. The CDR3, as DNA: TGTGCCAGCAGCGGTCGCTATAGCAATCAGCCCCAGCATTTT. It codes for CASSGRYSNQPQHF. The full variable domain, its missing parts supplied by reference TRBV5-5 and TRBJ1-5, is DAGVTQSPTHLIKTRGQQVTLRCSPISGHKSVSWYQQVLGQGPQFIFQYYEKEERGRGNFPDRFSARQFPNYSSELNVNALLLGDSALYLCASSGRYSNQPQHFGDGTRLSIL.